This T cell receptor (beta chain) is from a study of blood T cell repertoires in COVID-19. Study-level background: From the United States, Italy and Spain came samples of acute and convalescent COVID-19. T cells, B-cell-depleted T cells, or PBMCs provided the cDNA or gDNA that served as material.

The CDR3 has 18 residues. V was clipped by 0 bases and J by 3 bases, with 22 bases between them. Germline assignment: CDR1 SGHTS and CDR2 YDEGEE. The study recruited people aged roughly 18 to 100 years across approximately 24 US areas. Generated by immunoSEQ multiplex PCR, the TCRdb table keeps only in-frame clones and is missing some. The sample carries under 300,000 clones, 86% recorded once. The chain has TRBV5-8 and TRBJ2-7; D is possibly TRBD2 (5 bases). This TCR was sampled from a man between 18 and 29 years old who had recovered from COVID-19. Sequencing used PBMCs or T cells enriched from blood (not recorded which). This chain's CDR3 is CASSLAVSTAPGFYEQYF. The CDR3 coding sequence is TGTGCCAGCAGCTTGGCCGTGTCGACGGCCCCGGGGTTCTACGAGCAGTACTTC.